This T cell receptor (beta chain) was captured by sequencing in a study of blood T cell repertoires in COVID-19. Source study methods: Researchers report that nucleated cell counts were estimated from reference gene primer amplification. Clones were read by immunoSEQ multiplex PCR, and TCRdb kept only the in-frame ones, dropping some. For V, J and clone size, that table is used; D and trimming come from the DNA. The sample has 150,000 to 200,000 clones, approximately 90% seen once. Cohorts were based on clinical histories the participants reported. All recovered Cohort 3 donors got two negative PCRs, got clearance, or saw symptom resolution. The sample consisted of PBMCs or T cells enriched from blood (not recorded which). The TCR originated in a woman younger than 30 who had recovered from COVID-19.

The CDR3 DNA is TGTGCCAGCAGTTTATTGGGAAGCGGGGGGTACAATGAGCAGTTCTTC. Amino acids: CASSLLGSGGYNEQFF. The rearrangement links TRBV27 to TRBJ2-1; 9 bases match TRBD2. V trimming: 1 base; J trimming: 4 bases; junction bases outside the gene matches: 5. CDR1 is MNHEY and CDR2 is SMNVEV in the germline V gene (reference sequence). This CDR3 contains 16 residues.